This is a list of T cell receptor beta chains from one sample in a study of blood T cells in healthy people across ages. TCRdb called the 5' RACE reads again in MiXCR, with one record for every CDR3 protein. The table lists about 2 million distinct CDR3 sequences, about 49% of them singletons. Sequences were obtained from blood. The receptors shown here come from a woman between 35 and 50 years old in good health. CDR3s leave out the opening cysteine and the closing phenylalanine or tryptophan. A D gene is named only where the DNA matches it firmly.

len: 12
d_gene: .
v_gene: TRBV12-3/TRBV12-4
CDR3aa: ASLARLATDTQY

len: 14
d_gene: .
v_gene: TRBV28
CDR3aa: ASSSLRAALFYGYT

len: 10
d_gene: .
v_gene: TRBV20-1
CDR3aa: SASPPDNEQF

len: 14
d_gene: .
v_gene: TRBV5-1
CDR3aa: ASSVAGDSSYNEQF

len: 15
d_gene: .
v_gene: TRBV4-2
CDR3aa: ASSQEITGVVADTQY

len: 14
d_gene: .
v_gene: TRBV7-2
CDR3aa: ASSLAAVPSGTEAF

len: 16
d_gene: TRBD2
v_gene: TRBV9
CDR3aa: ASSFGLASPTSTDTQY

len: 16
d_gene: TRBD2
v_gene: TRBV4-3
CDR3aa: ASSQETSGGASTDTQY

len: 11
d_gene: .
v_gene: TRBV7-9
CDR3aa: ASSSTVTDGYT

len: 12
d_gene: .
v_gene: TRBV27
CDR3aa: ASSLWGAKQPQH

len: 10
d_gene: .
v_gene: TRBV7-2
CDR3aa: ASSLYGGEQF

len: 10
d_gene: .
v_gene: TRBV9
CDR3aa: ASSVEGYEQY

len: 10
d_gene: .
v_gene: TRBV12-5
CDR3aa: ASGPEGGEQF

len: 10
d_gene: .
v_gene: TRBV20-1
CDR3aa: SVKQSNTEAF

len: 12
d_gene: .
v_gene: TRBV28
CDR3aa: ASIRGGGLYEQY

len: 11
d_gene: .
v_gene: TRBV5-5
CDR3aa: ASSSEGDYGYT

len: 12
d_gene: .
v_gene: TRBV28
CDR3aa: ASSLGNVGETQY

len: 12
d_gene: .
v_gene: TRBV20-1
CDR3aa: SAPPPGTTGEQY

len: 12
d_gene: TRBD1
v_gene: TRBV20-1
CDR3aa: SARDRGPLYEQY

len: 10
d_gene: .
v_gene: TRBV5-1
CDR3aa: ASTRSGDEQY

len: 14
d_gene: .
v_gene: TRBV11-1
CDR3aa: ASSLWGPEGYNEQF

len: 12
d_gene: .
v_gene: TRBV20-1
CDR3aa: SARPQGVDNEQF

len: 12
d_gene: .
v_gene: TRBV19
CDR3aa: ASSPIADLYEQY

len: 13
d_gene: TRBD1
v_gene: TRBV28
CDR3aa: ASSLRGTGSLEQY

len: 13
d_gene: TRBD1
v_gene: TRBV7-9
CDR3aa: ASSRDSRTNEKLF

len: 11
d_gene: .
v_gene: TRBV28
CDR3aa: ASKPALLYGYT

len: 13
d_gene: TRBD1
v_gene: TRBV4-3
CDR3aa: ASSRDSFYYNEQF

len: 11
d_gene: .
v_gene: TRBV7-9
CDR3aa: ASSLGQGQPQH

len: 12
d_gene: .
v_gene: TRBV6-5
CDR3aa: ASSRQGNPHEQY

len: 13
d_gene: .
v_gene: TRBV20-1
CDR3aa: SASPLRGSYNEQF